Described below is a single T cell receptor (beta chain) sequence and its context. TCRdb reprocessed the 5' RACE reads and keeps a single row for each CDR3 protein, giving no DNA. The table gives about 150,000 distinct CDR3 sequences; the top ten clones make up 37% of it. These data are taken from a study of T cells expressing NK-cell markers. Germline V gene data show CDR1 as SEHNR and CDR2 as FQNEAQ (reference sequence). The CDR3 is made up of 15 amino acids. Sequenced input: blood T cells: a sorted CD56 or NKG2C T cell subset, CD4+ or CD8+ T cells, or bulk PBMC T cells (not recorded which). This receptor was taken from a woman in her forties or fifties in good health. V and J are TRBV7-9 and TRBJ1-4. CDR3 sequence: CASSLSFQPNEKLFF.